The T cell receptor (beta chain) under discussion was sequenced for a study of cytotoxic CD8 clonotypes in ibrutinib-treated CLL (dated by TCRdb to about 2021). At the level of the whole study: The cohort was composed of under 12 relapsed/refractory and around 15 treatment-naive patients; IGHV unmutated status was identified in fewer than 18 patients. Cryopreserved peripheral blood mononuclear cells were collected at three points: before therapy, at response, and at either sustained remission or disease progression. Of the roughly 86 people in the trial, 26 had longitudinal samples available. Partial responses were observed in approximately 24 patients and complete responses in 2; after a median follow-up of around 68 months, remission was maintained in some 14 patients and progression was observed in some 12. On average, each sample had roughly 250,000 productive templates and more than 75,000 productive rearrangements. Response samples were obtained after a median of about 13 months of treatment, with a range of roughly 6 to 40 months. Summary of the overall study and its limitations: An increase in clonality was observed at ibrutinib response, with clonality remaining stable during sustained remission and falling back toward baseline at progression. Baseline clonality was found to be higher than that of age-matched healthy donors and was strongly correlated with circulating CD8+ T-cell counts. Sampling times were not matched between sustained-remission and progressing patients, and lymph node repertoires were not studied. Public clonotypes were rare and either shrank or stayed stable during treatment, and the rise in clonality at ibrutinib response reflected expansion of private clonotypes.

Notes on this clone: The specificity of this receptor is unknown. No much larger clonotype is one base removed from it; base qualities were not supplied.

Each clonotype received, on average, around 10x coverage in deep resolution sequencing performed on a MiSeq, where the target depth lay between 1 in 1 million and 1 in 200,000 T cells. TCR beta libraries were generated with the immunoSEQ hsTCRB Kit. Per the source publication's procedure: Data were analyzed with ImmunoSEQ Data Assistant and ImmunoSEQ Analyzer, with V, D and J genes assigned per IMGT definitions. Clonality, with values ranging from 0 to 1, was calculated as one minus the normalized Shannon entropy of productive rearrangement frequencies. Only overrepresented clonotypes making up at least 0.05% of the repertoire of each patient were included in the public clonotype analysis. Some 13 age-matched healthy donor repertoires from immuneACCESS served as clonality controls. The clones in this table, taken by TCRdb from immuneACCESS, are in-frame only. Not every clone is retained; where verified, under half of the shortfall comes from an unresolved V gene, and the cause of the rest is unknown. V and J calls and clone size are as listed in that table; D and trimming were resolved from the DNA. The sample records around 300,000 clones, more than 65% of which are singletons. The ten most abundant clones make up 5.5% to 8% of the sample.

For TCR beta library preparation, around 2.2 micrograms of genomic DNA was extracted from cryopreserved PBMCs. High-throughput TCR beta sequencing was performed on longitudinal blood samples from CLL patients receiving ibrutinib monotherapy. Patients were enrolled in a phase 2 open-label single-center ibrutinib monotherapy trial. V has 4 bases trimmed and J has 9 bases trimmed; junction bases matching no gene number 3. In the germline V gene, CDR1 corresponds to SGHDT and CDR2 to YYEEEE. The CDR3 goes from the cysteine to the phenylalanine over 12 residues. Only the CDR3 region is kept as DNA, spanning 36 bases read in frame from base 1.

The chain uses TRBV5-6 and TRBJ2-1, and TRBD1 aligns with 8 junction nucleotides. This TCR came from a human donor with chronic lymphocytic leukemia. The specimen was PBMCs, collected before ibrutinib treatment. The CDR3 in this case is CASSRTGFEQFF. The nucleotides read TGTGCCAGCAGCAGGACAGGGTTTGAGCAGTTCTTC.